This TCR beta chain was sequenced for a study of shared clonotypes between healthy human individuals (dated by TCRdb to the early 2020s). Describing the broader study: Two women and a few men aged 18 to 49 years were included in the cohort. To estimate repertoire size and how much clonotype sharing occurs between individuals, the study deeply sequenced the blood TCR repertoires of roughly 5 healthy adults. Per donor, three plates each were used for CD4 naive and CD4 memory, two for CD8 naive, and one for CD8 memory. To increase sequencing depth and limit assay-specific biases, different laboratories used diverse techniques to prepare libraries and sequence TCR repertoires. Between about 0.8 and 9 billion PBMCs per donor were obtained by leukapheresis. Here is what the overall study found, with its caveats: Approximately 5% of naive CD4, around 4% of naive CD8, around 2.3% of memory CD4, and about 0.4% of memory CD8 clonotypes were shared across a few donors. Because the study included only a small number of donors, the genetic and exposure-history diversity represented was limited. Pairwise subsampling led to the expectation that sequencing depth would affect the degree of clonotype sharing among donors. Rarefaction of sorted-subset datasets indicated incomplete sequencing despite the large sequencing depth. Compared with non-shared clonotypes, the clonotypes found in all four sorted-subset donors had higher generation probabilities. Larger estimated clonotype richness was generally found for naive subsets than for memory subsets. Sampling was restricted to blood, and TCR repertoires in tissues likely differ from the TCR repertoires found in blood.

In the germline V gene (reference sequence), CDR1 corresponds to SEHNR and CDR2 to FQNEAQ. Spanning cysteine to phenylalanine, the CDR3 consists of 15 amino acids. Only the CDR3 region is kept as DNA, spanning 45 bases read in frame from base 1. V lost 5 bases and J lost 5 bases; the stretch between them is 18 bases long. CD8 naive samples consisted of CD45RO-negative cells that were positively selected for CCR7, yielding a CD45RA+CCR7+ population without TemRA cells. Donors were healthy HIV-negative adults with no recently reported acute infections or vaccinations. Every donor was a Caucasian adult residing in Nashville, Tennessee, USA. Blood was obtained by leukapheresis, after which PBMCs were separated by Ficoll-Histopaque density gradient centrifugation and cryopreserved in liquid nitrogen vapor phase. Analytical flow cytometry was used to check the purity and quantity of each magnetically sorted T cell population. Genomic DNA was isolated from each sorted fraction and quantified by UV absorbance on a Nanodrop 2000c.

To note about this clone: Its antigen is currently not known. No base qualities exist here, and no much larger clone lies one base off it.

TCR CDR3 regions were amplified from genomic DNA by multiplex PCR using the deep immunoSEQ assay. Extracted genomic DNA from each cell subset was distributed evenly across all wells of several immunoSEQ 96-well plates, and each plate was treated as a replicate. For sorted subsets, around 200 ng genomic DNA, equal to some 28,000 T cell genomes, was loaded into each replicate PCR. The purified libraries were quantified using a Qubit 3.0 fluorometer, sized with a Bioanalyzer 2100, and then quantified again using the KAPA Library Quantification kit. Every immunoSEQ 96-well plate was sequenced on a separate single-read 150-cycle Illumina NextSeq 550 flow cell. As for the authors' bioinformatics: The immunoSEQ output contained only junctional sequences without quality scores, so filtering could not match that applied to full-length reads. To assign V/J genes and CDR3, sequences were annotated using PyIR, a Python wrapper for IgBLAST v1.9, with IMGT germline references. Reads were filtered out if the reads had weak V/J assignments (E-value above 1e-6), no CDR3, stop codons, out-of-frame junctions, or ambiguous translated residues. V3J clonotypes were defined by identical inferred V gene, J gene, and CDR3 amino acid sequence. Percentage overlap between repertoires was calculated by dividing the number of shared unique clonotypes by the size of the smaller repertoire. Repertoire richness was assessed with RTK rarefaction, the Chao1 estimator, and Recon v2.1 estimates of unobserved clonotypes. Generation probabilities were computed with OLGA for all TCRbeta clonotypes obtained by the gDNA method from a handful of donors. The immuneACCESS repertoire file appears here via TCRdb, limited to in-frame rearrangements. These files lack a portion of the clones; in checked studies, under half of the deficit traces to unresolved V genes, and the cause of the others is not known. Clone size and V and J calls were adopted from that table, with D and trimming inferred from the DNA. Here the sample has roughly 2,000,000 clones; approximately 94% occur a single time. The ten biggest clones cover less than 1.5% of the sample.

This TCR derives from a man aged 18 to 30 in good health. This receptor chain uses TRBV7-9 and TRBJ2-5; TRBD2 is possibly the D segment (6 matching bases). The sample taken for sequencing was naive CD8+ T cells sorted from blood. According to the study, the label for this sample's cell subset or site signals: CD45RA+CCR7+. In nucleotide form, the sequence is TGTGCCAGCAGCGACGGCCGGAGGGAGTGGGAGACCCAGTACTTC. Its protein reads: CASSDGRREWETQYF.